This T cell receptor beta chain was identified in a study of blood T cells in healthy people across ages. Study-level background: For every two T cells, template switching captured about one barcoded beta molecule. Broader study findings: Age brought a roughly linear fall in TCR beta diversity measured per million T cells. Greater diversity and more naive CD4+ cells were seen in long-lived donors than in aged donors.

A note on this clonotype: The antigen is not known.

Then a second PCR, running about 6 to 12 cycles, was carried out with a sample-barcoded 5' primer and a J-beta primer mix. TCRdb re-called the 5' RACE reads through MiXCR, storing one row per CDR3 protein. The sample yields over 1.5 million distinct CDR3 sequences, just under 50% seen once. Specimen: blood. The sequence was collected from a woman in her thirties or forties in good health.

CDR3 nucleotide sequence: TGTGCCAGCAGCTTGATGGCGGGGTGGAGGGATTCACCCCTCCACTTT. Its translation: CASSLMAGWRDSPLHF. The rearrangement uses TRBV5-6 and TRBJ1-6; no firm D call. V lost 1 base and J lost 8, with 16 bases in between. The CDR3 consists of 16 residues. Germline V CDR1 and CDR2: SGHDT, YYEEEE.